Described below is a single TCR beta chain sequence and its context. The clone's antigen remains unknown. Base quality data are lacking; no much larger clone is found one base away. The sample comes from a study of shared clonotypes between healthy human individuals (dated by TCRdb to the early 2020s). About the full investigation: Three men and two women, aged 18 to 49 years, made up the cohort. For each donor, CD4 naive and CD4 memory were each run on three plates, CD8 naive on two plates, and CD8 memory on one plate. Each donor's leukapheresis produced roughly between about 0.9 and 9.5 billion PBMCs. To estimate repertoire size and how much clonotype sharing occurs between individuals, the study deeply sequenced the blood TCR repertoires of five or six healthy adults. Different laboratories and diverse techniques were used to prepare libraries and sequence TCR repertoires, to increase sequencing depth and limit assay-specific biases.

Using the deep immunoSEQ assay, TCR CDR3 regions were amplified from genomic DNA by multiplex PCR. Extracted genomic DNA from each cell subset was spread evenly across all wells of several immunoSEQ 96-well plates, with each plate serving as a replicate. Each replicate PCR for sorted subsets received 200 ng genomic DNA, equal to tens of thousands of T cell genomes. Purified libraries were quantified with a Qubit 3.0 fluorometer, sized on a Bioanalyzer 2100, and re-quantified with the KAPA Library Quantification kit. Every immunoSEQ 96-well plate was sequenced on a dedicated single-read 150-cycle Illumina NextSeq 550 flow cell. As for the original processing: Because only junctional sequences without quality scores were contained in the immunoSEQ output, filtering matching that applied to full-length reads could not be performed. To assign V/J genes and CDR3, sequences were annotated using PyIR, a Python wrapper for IgBLAST v1.9, with IMGT germline references. Any read was removed if the V/J assignment was weak (E-value above 1e-6), the CDR3 was missing, or the read contained stop codons, out-of-frame junctions, or ambiguous translated residues. A V3J clonotype was defined by an identical inferred V gene, J gene, and CDR3 amino acid sequence. Percentage overlap between repertoires was calculated by dividing the number of shared unique clonotypes by the size of the smaller repertoire. Repertoire richness was assessed with RTK rarefaction, the Chao1 estimator, and Recon v2.1 estimates of unobserved clonotypes. Generation probabilities for all TCRbeta clonotypes obtained by the gDNA method from a few donors were computed using OLGA. Sourced from immuneACCESS, this table was stored by TCRdb with only in-frame sequences that have V and J called. A share of the clones is absent; for the studies checked, an unresolved V gene accounts for under half, and the remainder has no known explanation. V and J calls and clone size are copied from that table; D and trimming were computed from the DNA. In this sample the table shows over 850,000 clones, around three quarters of which occur a single time. Under 0.8% of the sample is in the top ten clones.

Study-level results and caveats: When a few donors were compared, the shared fraction of clonotypes was approximately 5% for naive CD4, more than 3% for naive CD8, 2.3% for memory CD4, and less than 0.45% for memory CD8. Sampling was limited to blood, and TCR repertoires in tissue likely differ from TCR repertoires in blood. Pairwise subsampling led to the expectation that sequencing depth would affect the degree of clonotype sharing among donors. Clonotypes shared by all four sorted-subset donors showed higher generation probabilities than non-shared clonotypes. Rarefaction of sorted-subset datasets indicated incomplete sequencing despite the large sequencing depth. The genetic and exposure-history diversity represented was limited by the small number of donors. Naive subsets generally had larger estimated clonotype richness than memory subsets.

Donors were healthy HIV-negative adults with no recently reported acute infections or vaccinations. All donors were Caucasian adults living in Nashville, Tennessee, USA. CD4+ T cells were enriched by magnetic negative selection; naive cells were then positively selected on CD45RA, and the negative fraction formed the memory subset. Blood was obtained by leukapheresis, after which PBMCs were separated by Ficoll-Histopaque density gradient centrifugation and cryopreserved in liquid nitrogen vapor phase. Analytical flow cytometry was used to check the purity and quantity of each magnetically sorted T cell population. From each sorted fraction, genomic DNA was isolated and quantified by UV absorbance on a Nanodrop 2000c. The sequenced sample was memory CD4+ T cells from PBMCs. Sample cell subset or site, as interpreted from the label and publication: CD45RA-negative fraction. This TCR was recovered from a man younger than 35 in good health. Some clones in this sample may be carry-over from other donors' samples.

The nucleotide sequence is TGTGCCAGCTCACCACAGGCGGGGACAGCGCTACAAGGGACGCAGTATTTT. Translated, it reads CASSPQAGTALQGTQYF. The chain is assembled from TRBV18 and TRBJ2-3, and perhaps TRBD1 as D gene, on 7 matching bases. The CDR3 spans 17 residues, from the cysteine through the phenylalanine. The kept DNA is CDR3 alone, 51 bases in frame from the first base. CDR1 and CDR2, looked up from the germline V gene, are KGHSH and LQKENI. Cut back by 1 base and 9 bases, the V and J ends lie 23 bases apart.